This T cell receptor beta chain was identified during a study of T cells in Graves' hyperthyroidism and ophthalmopathy. Authors of the study amplified TCR beta CDR3 regions from RNA transcripts. First-round RT-PCR targeting the TCR CDR3 was performed with the HTBI primer set. Each CDR3 protein is one row after TCRdb ran MiXCR on the multiplex PCR reads. The sample lists 200,000 to 250,000 distinct CDR3 sequences, roughly a quarter seen once, with roughly 32% in the top ten. The CDR3 spans 14 residues. Between the trimmed V and J ends, which lost 4 bases and 0 bases, there was a span of 13 bases. CDR1 is SQVTM and CDR2 is ANQGSEA in the germline V gene. Lactation, pregnancy, other autoimmune disease or uncontrolled infection excluded patients.

This chain joins TRBV29-1 and TRBJ2-7; D gene unclear. The sequencing input was blood. The clonotype originates from a woman aged 40 to 55 with Graves' ophthalmopathy. This CDR3 reads CSVVYVGSSYEQYF. DNA of the CDR3: TGCAGCGTTGTGTACGTAGGAAGCTCCTACGAGCAGTACTTC.